What follows describes a single T cell receptor beta chain. Its antigen is unknown. Reverse transcription of all isolated RNA meant that expressed TCRB transcripts were sequenced. Using immunoSEQ multiplex PCR, the repertoire was profiled, and TCRdb retains in-frame clones only, with some absent. Of about 150,000 clones listed, approximately 12% are singletons. The CDR3 consists of 15 residues. V trimming: 3 bases; J trimming: 3 bases; junction bases outside the gene matches: 6. The germline CDR1 and CDR2 sequences are SGHTA and FQGNSA. This sample is drawn from a study of beta chain features in type 1 diabetes. Study outcomes and limitations: Relative to healthy donors, patients appeared to have naive, central memory and Treg TCRB repertoires that were more similar. Equally in patients and controls, PCR might preferentially amplify shorter templates.

Sequences were obtained from central memory CD4+ T cells from blood. The V gene is TRBV7-2, the J gene TRBJ2-7, with 9 nucleotides matching TRBD2. This TCR was sampled from a man between 18 and 29 years old in good health. DNA of the CDR3: TGTGCCAGCAGCTTCAGGACTAGCGAGAGCTACGAGCAGTACTTC. It specifies CASSFRTSESYEQYF.